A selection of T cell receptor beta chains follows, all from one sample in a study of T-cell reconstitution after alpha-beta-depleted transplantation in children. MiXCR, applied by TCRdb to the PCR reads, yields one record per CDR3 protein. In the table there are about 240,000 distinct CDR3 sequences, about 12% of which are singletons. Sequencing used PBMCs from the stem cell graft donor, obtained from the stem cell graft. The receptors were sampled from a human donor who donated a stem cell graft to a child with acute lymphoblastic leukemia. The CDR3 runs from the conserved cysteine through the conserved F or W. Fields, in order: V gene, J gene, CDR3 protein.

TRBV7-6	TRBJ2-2	CASSPTPGLAGGTGELFF
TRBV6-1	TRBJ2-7	CASSGTLSYEQYF
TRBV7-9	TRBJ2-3	CASSRGAGGPAYF
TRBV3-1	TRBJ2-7	CASSQERLGEQYF
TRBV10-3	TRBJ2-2	CAAKGGRQGVNTGELFF
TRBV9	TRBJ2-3	CASSVGGRATDTQYF
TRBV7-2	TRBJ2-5	CASSRAGETQYF
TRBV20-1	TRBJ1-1	CSARDPRRVNTEAFF
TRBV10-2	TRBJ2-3	CASSEVGTDTQYF
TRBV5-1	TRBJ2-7	CASSLGTSVGFPEQYF
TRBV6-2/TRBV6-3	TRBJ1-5	CASSSRQRQGRNQPQHF
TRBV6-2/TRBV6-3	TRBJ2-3	CASSGWTGVTSTDTQYF
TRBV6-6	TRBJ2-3	CASRTVGDTQYF
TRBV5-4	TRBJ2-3	CASSLKGQTDTQYF
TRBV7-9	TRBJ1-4	CASSLADGPGSSEKLFF
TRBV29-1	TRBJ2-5	CSVALKETQYF
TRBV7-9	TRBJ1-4	CASSPTREVRGEKLFF
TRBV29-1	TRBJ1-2	CSVEVQDPTVGGYTF
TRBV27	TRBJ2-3	CASSLEGQRGGPTDTQYF
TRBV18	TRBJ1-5	CASSPNRVGGNQPQHF
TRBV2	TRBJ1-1	CARESMNTEAFF
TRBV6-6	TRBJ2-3	CASSYGPTDTQYF
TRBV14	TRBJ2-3	CASSQDWRADTQYF
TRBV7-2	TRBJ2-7	CASRTGPSSYEQYF
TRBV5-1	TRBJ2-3	CASSPTTGGIADTQYF
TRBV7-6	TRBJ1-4	CASSSTPRQAFNEKLFF
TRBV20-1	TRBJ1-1	CSARDLVNTEAFF
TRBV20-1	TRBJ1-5	CSAKKGAGNQPQHF
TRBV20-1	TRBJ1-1	CSPNKGGRTEAFF
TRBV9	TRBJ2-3	CASSVAPGQGRSTQYF
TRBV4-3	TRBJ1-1	CASSQDPRSTEAFF
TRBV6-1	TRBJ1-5	CASTPSFGGGNQPQHF
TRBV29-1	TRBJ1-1	CSVPGGDGGFF
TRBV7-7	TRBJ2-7	CASSCPGTGNYEQYF
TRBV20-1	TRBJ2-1	CSATSRNEQFF
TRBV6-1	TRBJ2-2	CASRRTFSGNTGELFF
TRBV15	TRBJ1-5	CATSTTGHHNQPQHF
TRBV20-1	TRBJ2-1	CSALGGSNHNEQFF
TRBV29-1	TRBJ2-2	CSANEGGGNTGELFF
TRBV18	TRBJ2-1	CASSPFTTSGGHNEQFF
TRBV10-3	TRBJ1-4	CAISESILLNQGEAGRLFF
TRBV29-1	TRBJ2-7	CSVEDREGTSYEQYF